These T cell receptor beta chains were read from a single sample in a study of T-cell memory formation after mild COVID-19. TCRdb ran MiXCR on the 5' RACE reads and lists one entry per CDR3 protein. Among around 300,000 distinct CDR3 sequences, roughly 15% were seen once, and the ten largest hold 20% to 25%. Sequenced material: PBMCs or a T cell subset sorted from them (not recorded which). The receptors derive from a man younger than 35 who had mild COVID-19 (a few samples of this study predate the infection). Cell type and time point are not known. The CDR3 runs from the conserved cysteine through the conserved F or W. Fields, in order: J gene, D gene, V gene, clone size, CDR3 protein, CDR3 DNA. A D gene is named only where the DNA matches it firmly. Some rows mark clone size as missing; the rest say once, few, many or name a class of expanded clone.

>TRBJ2-1|NA|TRBV5-1|NA
CASRGLGNEQFF
TGCGCCAGCAGGGGGCTGGGTAATGAGCAGTTCTTC
>TRBJ2-3|NA|TRBV15|NA
CATSRGLSGTDTQYF
TGTGCCACCAGCAGAGGACTAAGCGGCACAGATACGCAGTATTTT
>TRBJ1-1|TRBD1|TRBV6-1|NA
CASSEWDRGHTEAFF
TGTGCCAGCAGTGAATGGGACAGGGGGCACACTGAAGCTTTCTTT
>TRBJ1-6|NA|TRBV2|NA
CASSDYRNSPLHF
TGTGCCAGCAGTGATTACAGGAATTCACCCCTCCACTTT
>TRBJ1-2|NA|TRBV7-2|NA
CASSSGPTGVGYTF
TGTGCCAGCAGCTCGGGACCCACCGGAGTAGGCTACACCTTC
>TRBJ2-5|NA|TRBV13|many
CASSFFGQETQYF
TGTGCCAGCAGCTTTTTCGGACAAGAGACCCAGTACTTC
>TRBJ2-7|NA|TRBV4-1|many
CASSRPWGQSLGGEQYF
TGCGCCAGCAGCCGCCCATGGGGACAGTCACTGGGGGGCGAGCAGTACTTC
>TRBJ2-7|NA|TRBV4-2|NA
CASSFKGRGSYEQYF
TGTGCCAGCAGCTTTAAGGGTCGGGGTTCCTACGAGCAGTACTTC
>TRBJ2-7|NA|TRBV5-4|NA
CASSANSYEQYF
TGTGCCAGCAGCGCGAACTCCTACGAGCAGTACTTC
>TRBJ2-2|NA|TRBV5-1|few
CASRVRTTLHGELFF
TGCGCCAGCAGGGTGAGGACGACCCTCCACGGGGAGCTGTTTTTT
>TRBJ1-2|TRBD1|TRBV20-1|few
CSALGAGGNYGYTF
TGCAGTGCTCTCGGAGCAGGGGGCAATTATGGCTACACCTTC
>TRBJ2-7|NA|TRBV5-8|many
CASRGPSGEQYF
TGTGCCAGCAGAGGGCCCTCGGGGGAGCAGTACTTC
>TRBJ1-1|TRBD1|TRBV12-3/TRBV12-4|NA
CASRSYRGNTEAFF
TGTGCCAGCAGGAGTTACAGGGGGAACACTGAAGCTTTCTTT
>TRBJ1-1|TRBD1|TRBV6-5|NA
CASSYQYEDRGRGEAFF
TGTGCCAGCAGTTACCAATACGAAGACAGGGGGCGAGGTGAAGCTTTCTTT
>TRBJ2-7|NA|TRBV7-9|many
CASSLLGADYEQYF
TGTGCCAGCAGCTTACTGGGGGCGGACTACGAGCAGTACTTC
>TRBJ1-1|TRBD1|TRBV19|NA
CASSRGTGFGTEAFF
TGTGCCAGTAGCAGAGGGACAGGGTTCGGCACTGAAGCTTTCTTT
>TRBJ1-2|NA|TRBV7-2|NA
CASSSGRGGYGYTF
TGTGCCAGCAGCTCAGGGAGGGGCGGCTATGGCTACACCTTC